Listed here is a single T cell receptor (beta chain). The antigen is not known. Every donor provided one heparinised blood draw, which averaged about 116 mL. It was via CD45RO/CCR7/CD25/CD127/CD95/CD27 that CD4+ naive, central memory, regulatory and stem cell-like memory cells were sorted. TCRB transcripts that were expressed got sequenced, as all of the isolated RNA had been reverse transcribed. Read counts averaged around 3.5 million for samples of naive, central memory and regulatory T cells. The assay was immunoSEQ multiplex PCR, and TCRdb's table has in-frame clones only and misses some. The data show some 150,000 clones, with around 10% seen just once and roughly 1.9% held by the top ten. There are 16 residues in the CDR3. Germline V gene sequence: CDR1 MGHDK, CDR2 SYGVNS. V was clipped by 3 bases and J by 1 base; unmatched bases: 5. The data derive from a study of beta chain features in type 1 diabetes. The study, taken as a whole, reports: All four CD4+ subsets of Type 1 diabetes patients contained TCRB CDR3s that were moderately but significantly shorter.

This clonotype originated in a man aged 18 to 30 in good health. Sequenced: central memory CD4+ T cells from blood. The chain recombines TRBV25-1 with TRBJ2-7; 11 nucleotides match TRBD2. CDR3 nucleotides: TGTGCCAGCAGTGAGCCCGGGACTAGCGGATCCTACGAGCAGTACTTC. As protein: CASSEPGTSGSYEQYF.